A single sample gave rise to the 9 T cell receptor beta chains below, sequenced in a study of cytomegalovirus exposure and HLA in healthy donors listed by TCRdb under 2017. Libraries were constructed by the immunoSEQ multiplex PCR assay. TCRdb stores this immuneACCESS table with in-frame sequences only. Part of the clones is absent; in the studies checked, under half of the shortfall reflects unresolved V genes, and no reason is known for the rest. The sample table lists roughly 60,000 clones, 96% of them with a count of one. The ten largest clonotypes hold approximately 1% of the sample. The specimen was PBMCs. The receptors shown here come from a young man in good health and CMV-seronegative.

The chain links TRBV28 to TRBJ2-3, with TRBD1 matching 9 bases. This CDR3 has 16 amino acids. J lost 6 bases, V lost 4 bases, and 11 bases had no gene match. Germline V lookup: CDR1 MDHEN, CDR2 SYDVKM. CDR3 region: CASSSLGTGIGDTQYF. CDR3 DNA sequence: TGTGCCAGCAGTTCTTTAGGGACAGGGATTGGCGATACGCAGTATTTT.

The chain is built from TRBV7-6 and TRBJ1-5; 7 bases fit TRBD1. Per the germline V gene, CDR1 is SGHVS and CDR2 is FNYEAQ. V was clipped by 4 bases and J by 5 bases; unmatched bases: 8. The CDR3 covers 15 residues. CDR3 DNA: TGTGCCAGCAGCTCCCAGACAGGGCTGGATCAGCCCCAGCATTTT. The encoded protein is CASSSQTGLDQPQHF.

This clone was seen a handful of times. The chain recombines TRBV5-6 with TRBJ1-1, with TRBD1 matching over 9 bases. The V segment lost 2 bases and the J segment 6 bases; nucleotides outside the gene matches: 8. The CDR3 length is 15 residues. Germline lookup yields CDR1 SGHDT and CDR2 YYEEEE. CDR3 loop: CASSFFTRDRAEAFF. CDR3 coding DNA: TGTGCCAGCAGCTTTTTTACCCGGGACAGGGCTGAAGCTTTCTTT. Based on the CDR3 plus reference TRBV5-6 and TRBJ1-1, the full variable domain is DAGVTQSPTHLIKTRGQQVTLRCSPKSGHDTVSWYQQALGQGPQFIFQYYEEEERQRGNFPDRFSGHQFPNYSSELNVNALLLGDSALYLCASSFFTRDRAEAFFGQGTRLTVV.

The J gene is TRBJ2-5, the V gene TRBV27; TRBD2 matches 8 bases. The length of the CDR3 is 15 residues. Germline CDR1 reads MNHEY; CDR2 reads SMNVEV (reference sequence). V shed 3 bases, J shed 2 bases, and the junction held 5 bases outside the gene matches. This CDR3 reads CASSFRGGDQETQYF. The CDR3 nucleotides are TGTGCCAGCAGTTTTCGGGGGGGCGATCAAGAGACCCAGTACTTC.

This chain links TRBV7-2 with TRBJ2-7, with TRBD2 identical over 10 bases. V shed 0 bases, J shed 7 bases, and the junction held 6 bases outside the gene matches. Germline V lookup: CDR1 SGHTA, CDR2 FQGNSA. This CDR3 has 15 residues. In DNA, the CDR3 is TGTGCCAGCAGCTTAGCGGCTAGCGGGAGTGTTGAGCAGTACTTC. Residues: CASSLAASGSVEQYF. The entire variable domain, with the rest obtained from reference TRBV7-2 and TRBJ2-7, is as follows: GAGVSQSPSNKVTEKGKDVELRCDPISGHTALYWYRQSLGQGLEFLIYFQGNSAPDKSGLPSDRFSAERTGGSVSTLTIQRTQQEDSAVYLCASSLAASGSVEQYFGPGTRLTVT.

This clone was detected once. The chain joins TRBV6-5 to TRBJ2-1, with TRBD2 matching 11 bases. This CDR3 is 14 amino acids long. Germline V CDR1 and CDR2: MNHEY, SVGAGI. Trimming at V came to 7 bases and at J to 8 bases, leaving 7 bases not matched to a gene. The CDR3: CASIHLAGGYEQFF. DNA for the CDR3: TGTGCCAGCATACATCTAGCGGGAGGCTATGAGCAGTTCTTC.

The rearrangement uses TRBV20-1 and TRBJ1-2; D may be TRBD1 (5 bases). The germline V gene has CDR1 DFQATT and CDR2 SNEGSKA (reference sequence). The CDR3 loop spans 11 amino acids. CDR3 in amino acids: CSPGQRYGYTF. CDR3 in DNA: TGCAGCCCCGGACAAAGGTATGGCTACACCTTC.

The V gene is TRBV5-1, the J gene TRBJ2-5, with 8 bases that match TRBD1. This CDR3 contains 15 residues. The junction had 6 bases not matched to a gene; V was cut back by 4 bases and J by 1 base. From germline, CDR1 is SGHRS and CDR2 YFSETQ. For the CDR3, the DNA is TGCGCCAGCAGCAAGACAGGGGCCCGCCAAGAGACCCAGTACTTC. Protein sequence: CASSKTGARQETQYF.

This sequence joins TRBV7-2 and TRBJ1-2; D is unresolved. The germline gives CDR1 SGHTA, CDR2 FQGNSA. The V gene lost 1 base and the J gene lost 2 bases, with 8 bases spanning the gap. The CDR3 sequence is 14 residues long. CDR3 in DNA: TGTGCCAGCAGCTTAGACAGTCTGAACTATGGCTACACCTTC. Amino acid sequence: CASSLDSLNYGYTF.